The sequence of this T cell receptor beta chain was determined in a study of cytomegalovirus exposure and HLA in healthy donors. As regards this clone: Its antigen is as yet unknown.

Study findings and constraints: Productive status was seen about 90% or about 30% of the time for most TCR beta V segments in an earlier analysis.

The study ran its PCR with 60 Vbeta and 13 Jbeta primers. The table came from immunoSEQ multiplex PCR; TCRdb's copy has only in-frame clones and leaves some out. The table lists about 150,000 clones, roughly 80% of them singletons. Germline CDR1 and CDR2: MGHRA and YSYEKL. With 0 bases removed from V and 4 bases from J, the gap between germline ends came to 13 bases. This CDR3 comprises 16 residues. The chain carries TRBV4-1 and TRBJ1-5; the D gene is possibly TRBD1 (5 bases). This TCR was sampled from a woman in her forties or fifties in good health and CMV-seropositive. Sample: PBMCs. The CDR3: CASSQDPGGGNQPQHF. The CDR3 DNA reads as TGCGCCAGCAGCCAAGATCCGGGGGGAGGTAATCAGCCCCAGCATTTT.